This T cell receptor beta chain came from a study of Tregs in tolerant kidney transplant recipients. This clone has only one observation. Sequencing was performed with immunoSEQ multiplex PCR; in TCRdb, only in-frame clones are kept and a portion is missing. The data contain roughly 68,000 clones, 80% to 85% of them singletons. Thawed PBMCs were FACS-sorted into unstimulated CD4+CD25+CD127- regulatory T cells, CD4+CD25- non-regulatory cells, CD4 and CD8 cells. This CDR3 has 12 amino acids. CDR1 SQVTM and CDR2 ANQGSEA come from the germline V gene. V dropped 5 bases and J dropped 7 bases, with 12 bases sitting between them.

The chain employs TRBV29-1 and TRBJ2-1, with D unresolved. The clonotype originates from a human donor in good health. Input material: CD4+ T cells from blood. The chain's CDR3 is CSVHRSANEQFF. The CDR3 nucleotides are TGCAGCGTTCATCGCTCCGCGAATGAGCAGTTCTTC.